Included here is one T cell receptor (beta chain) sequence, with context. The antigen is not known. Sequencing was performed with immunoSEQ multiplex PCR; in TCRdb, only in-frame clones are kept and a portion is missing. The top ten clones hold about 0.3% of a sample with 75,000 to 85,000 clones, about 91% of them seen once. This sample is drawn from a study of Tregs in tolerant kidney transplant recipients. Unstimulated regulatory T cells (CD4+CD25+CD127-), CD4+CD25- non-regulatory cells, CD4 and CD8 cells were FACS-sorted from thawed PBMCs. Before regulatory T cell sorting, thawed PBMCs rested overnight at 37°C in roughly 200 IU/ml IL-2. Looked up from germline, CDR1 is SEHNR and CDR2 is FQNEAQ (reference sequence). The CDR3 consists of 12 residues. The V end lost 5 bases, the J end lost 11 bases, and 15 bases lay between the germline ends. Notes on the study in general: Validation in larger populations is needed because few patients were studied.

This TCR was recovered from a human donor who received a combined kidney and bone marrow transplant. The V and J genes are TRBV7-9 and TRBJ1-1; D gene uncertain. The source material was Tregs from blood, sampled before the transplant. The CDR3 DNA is TGTGCCAGCAGCGCCGACCCCATGGGGGCTTTCTTT. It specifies CASSADPMGAFF.